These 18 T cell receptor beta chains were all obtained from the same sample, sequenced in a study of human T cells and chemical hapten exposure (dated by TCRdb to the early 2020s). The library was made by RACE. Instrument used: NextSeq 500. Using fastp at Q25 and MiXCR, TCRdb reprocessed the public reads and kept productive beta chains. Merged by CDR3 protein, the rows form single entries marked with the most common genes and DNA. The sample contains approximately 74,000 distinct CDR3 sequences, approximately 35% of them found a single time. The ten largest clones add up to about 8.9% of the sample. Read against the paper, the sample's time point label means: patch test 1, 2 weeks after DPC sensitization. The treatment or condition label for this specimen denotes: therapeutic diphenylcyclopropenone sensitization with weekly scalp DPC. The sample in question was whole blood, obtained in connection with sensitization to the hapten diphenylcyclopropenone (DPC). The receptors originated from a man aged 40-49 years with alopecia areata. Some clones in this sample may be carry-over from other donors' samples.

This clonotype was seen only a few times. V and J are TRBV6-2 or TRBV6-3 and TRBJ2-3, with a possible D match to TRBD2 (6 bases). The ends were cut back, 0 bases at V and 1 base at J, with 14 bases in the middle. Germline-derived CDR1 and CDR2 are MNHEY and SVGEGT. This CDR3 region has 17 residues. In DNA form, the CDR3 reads TGTGCCAGCAGTTACTCGTTCCGGGAGAGGGGCACAGATACGCAGTATTTT. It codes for CASSYSFRERGTDTQYF.

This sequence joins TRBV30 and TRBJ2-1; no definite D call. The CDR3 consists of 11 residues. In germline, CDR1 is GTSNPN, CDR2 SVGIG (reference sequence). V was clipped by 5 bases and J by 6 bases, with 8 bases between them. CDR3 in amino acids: CAWDGSNEQFF. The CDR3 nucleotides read TGTGCCTGGGACGGAAGCAATGAGCAGTTCTTC.

CDR3 nucleotide sequence: TGTGCCAGCTCACCACGGACAGGGAATAATGAGCAGTTCTTC. Translated: CASSPRTGNNEQFF. J is TRBJ2-1 and V is TRBV18, with 8 bases fitting TRBD1. The germline CDR1 and CDR2 sequences are KGHSH and LQKENI. This CDR3 is 14 amino acids long. The trim removed 1 base at V and 7 bases at J, leaving 3 bases unmatched.

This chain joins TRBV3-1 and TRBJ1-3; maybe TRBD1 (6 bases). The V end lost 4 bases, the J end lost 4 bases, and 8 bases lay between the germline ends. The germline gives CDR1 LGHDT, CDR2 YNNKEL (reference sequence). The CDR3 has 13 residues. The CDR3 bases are TGTGCCAGCAGCCTAGACAGGGGAAACACCATATATTTT. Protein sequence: CASSLDRGNTIYF.

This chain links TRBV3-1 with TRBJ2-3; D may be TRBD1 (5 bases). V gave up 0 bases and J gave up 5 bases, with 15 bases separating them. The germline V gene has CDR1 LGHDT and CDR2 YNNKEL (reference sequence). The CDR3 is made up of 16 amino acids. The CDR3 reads CASSQDRGPIGDTQYF. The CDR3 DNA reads TGTGCCAGCAGCCAAGATAGGGGCCCCATCGGAGATACGCAGTATTTT.

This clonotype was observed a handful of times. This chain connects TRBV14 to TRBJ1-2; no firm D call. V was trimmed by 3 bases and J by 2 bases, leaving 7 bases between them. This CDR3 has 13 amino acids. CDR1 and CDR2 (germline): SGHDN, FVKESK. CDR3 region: CASSHQKNYGYTF. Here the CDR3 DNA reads TGTGCCAGCAGCCATCAAAAGAACTATGGCTACACCTTC.

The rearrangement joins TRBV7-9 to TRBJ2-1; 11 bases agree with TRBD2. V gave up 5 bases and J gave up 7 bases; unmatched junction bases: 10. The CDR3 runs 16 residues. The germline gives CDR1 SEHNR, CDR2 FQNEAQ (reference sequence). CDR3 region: CASSNLAGGPFNEQFF. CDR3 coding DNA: TGTGCCAGCAGCAACCTAGCGGGAGGACCCTTTAATGAGCAGTTCTTC.

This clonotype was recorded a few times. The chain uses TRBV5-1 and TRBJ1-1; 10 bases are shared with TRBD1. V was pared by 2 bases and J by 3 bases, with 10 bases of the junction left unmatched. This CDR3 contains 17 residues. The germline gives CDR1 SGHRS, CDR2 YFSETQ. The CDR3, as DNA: TGCGCCAGCAGCTTCGACAGGGGGCGTACGAAGGACACTGAAGCTTTCTTT. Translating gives CASSFDRGRTKDTEAFF. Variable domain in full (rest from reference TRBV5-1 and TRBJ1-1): KAGVTQTPRYLIKTRGQQVTLSCSPISGHRSVSWYQQTPGQGLQFLFEYFSETQRNKGNFPGRFSGRQFSNSRSEMNVSTLELGDSALYLCASSFDRGRTKDTEAFFGQGTRLTVV.

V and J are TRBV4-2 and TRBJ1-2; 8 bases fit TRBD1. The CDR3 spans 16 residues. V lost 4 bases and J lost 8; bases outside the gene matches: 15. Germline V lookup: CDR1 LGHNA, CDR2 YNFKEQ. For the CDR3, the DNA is TGTGCCAGCAGCCTCTATCACGGACAGGGAACGATCGGCTACACCTTC. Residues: CASSLYHGQGTIGYTF.

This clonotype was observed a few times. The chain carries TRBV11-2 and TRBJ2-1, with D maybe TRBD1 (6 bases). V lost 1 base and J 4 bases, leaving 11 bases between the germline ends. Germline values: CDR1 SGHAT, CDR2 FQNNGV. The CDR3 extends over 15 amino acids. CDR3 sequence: CASSLGITGYNEQFF. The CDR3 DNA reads TGTGCCAGCAGCTTAGGAATCACAGGGTACAATGAGCAGTTCTTC.

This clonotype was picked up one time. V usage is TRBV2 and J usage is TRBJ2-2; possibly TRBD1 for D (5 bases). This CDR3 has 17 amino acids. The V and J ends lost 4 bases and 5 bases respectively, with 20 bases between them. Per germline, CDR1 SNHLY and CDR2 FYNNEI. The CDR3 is CASSGKKQGLRTGELFF. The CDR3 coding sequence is TGTGCCAGCAGTGGGAAGAAGCAGGGTTTGAGGACCGGGGAGCTGTTTTTT.

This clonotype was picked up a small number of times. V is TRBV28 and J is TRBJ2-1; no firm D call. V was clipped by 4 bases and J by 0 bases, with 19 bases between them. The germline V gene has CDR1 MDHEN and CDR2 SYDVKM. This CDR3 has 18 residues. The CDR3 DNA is TGTGCCAGCAGTTCCCCGCCTTTTGCGAAGAGCTCCTACAATGAGCAGTTCTTC. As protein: CASSSPPFAKSSYNEQFF.

The CDR3 loop is CASNRALLSDTQYF. DNA for the CDR3: TGTGCCAGCAATCGCGCCTTATTATCCGATACGCAGTATTTT. This rearrangement joins TRBV9 to TRBJ2-3; D ambiguous. This CDR3 is built from 14 residues. The V gene's germline CDR1 is SGDLS and CDR2 YYNGEE. Trimming took 6 bases from V and 6 from J, leaving 17 bases between them.

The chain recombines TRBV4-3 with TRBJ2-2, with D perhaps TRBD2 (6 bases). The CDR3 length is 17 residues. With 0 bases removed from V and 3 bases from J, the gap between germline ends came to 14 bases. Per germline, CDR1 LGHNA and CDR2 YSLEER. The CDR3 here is CASSQDRGLPYTGELFF. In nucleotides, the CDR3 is TGCGCCAGCAGCCAAGATCGGGGACTTCCGTACACCGGGGAGCTGTTTTTT.

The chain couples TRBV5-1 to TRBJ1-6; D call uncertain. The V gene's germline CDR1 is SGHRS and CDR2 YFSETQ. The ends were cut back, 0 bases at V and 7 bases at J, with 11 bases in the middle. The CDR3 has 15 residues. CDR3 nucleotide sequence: TGCGCCAGCAGCTTGGGCCATTCCTCAAATTCACCCCTCCACTTT. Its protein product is CASSLGHSSNSPLHF.

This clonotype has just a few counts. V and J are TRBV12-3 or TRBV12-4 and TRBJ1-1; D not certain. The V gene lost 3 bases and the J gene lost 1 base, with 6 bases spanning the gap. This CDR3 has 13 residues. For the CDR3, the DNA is TGTGCCAGCAGTTTTAGGGAGAACACTGAAGCTTTCTTT. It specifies CASSFRENTEAFF.

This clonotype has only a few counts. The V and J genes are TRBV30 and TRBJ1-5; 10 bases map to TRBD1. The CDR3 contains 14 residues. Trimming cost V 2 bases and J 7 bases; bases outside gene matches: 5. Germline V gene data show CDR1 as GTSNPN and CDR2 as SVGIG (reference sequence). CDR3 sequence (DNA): TGTGCCTGGAGTCGACAGGGGGCGAGGCAGCCCCAGCATTTT. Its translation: CAWSRQGARQPQHF.

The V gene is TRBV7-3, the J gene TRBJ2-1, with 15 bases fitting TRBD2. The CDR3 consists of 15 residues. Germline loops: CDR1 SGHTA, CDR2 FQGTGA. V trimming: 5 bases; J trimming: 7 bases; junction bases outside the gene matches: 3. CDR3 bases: TGTGCCAGCAGCGGAGGGACTAGCGGGAGGAATGAGCAGTTCTTC. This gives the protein CASSGGTSGRNEQFF.